This passage covers 14 T cell receptor beta chains from one sample sequenced in a study of shared clonotypes between healthy human individuals. The data were produced by immunoSEQ multiplex PCR, yet TCRdb's version contains in-frame clones alone and is incomplete. The sample gives about 1.5 million clones, under 99% of which show up once; roughly 0.45% is in the top ten. Material for sequencing was naive CD4+ T cells sorted from blood. Subset: CD45RA+ positively selected. These receptors were obtained from a man aged 25 to 40 in good health.

The gene calls are TRBV7-2 and TRBJ2-1; 11 bases agree with TRBD1. Trimming at V came to 1 base and at J to 8 bases, leaving 10 bases not matched to a gene. The CDR3 extends over 17 amino acids. The V gene's germline CDR1 is SGHTA and CDR2 FQGNSA. The CDR3 is CASSLGDRGSRIDEQFF. For the CDR3, the DNA is TGTGCCAGCAGCTTAGGGGACAGGGGGTCCCGTATCGATGAGCAGTTCTTC.

The gene calls are TRBV2 and TRBJ1-2, with D unclear. There are 15 residues in the CDR3. The germline CDR1 and CDR2 sequences are SNHLY and FYNNEI. V lost 4 bases to trimming and J lost 0 bases, with 12 bases between them. The CDR3 sequence is CASSGGRSPNYGYTF. The CDR3 DNA is TGTGCCAGCAGTGGTGGCAGATCGCCTAACTATGGCTACACCTTC. Together with reference TRBV2 and TRBJ1-2, the CDR3 gives the full variable domain: EPEVTQTPSHQVTQMGQEVILRCVPISNHLYFYWYRQILGQKVEFLVSFYNNEISEKSEIFDDQFSVERPDGSNFTLKIRSTKLEDSAMYFCASSGGRSPNYGYTFGSGTRLTVV.

The V gene is TRBV27, the J gene TRBJ2-3; 7 bases agree with TRBD1. This CDR3 has 16 residues. The V and J ends lost 5 bases and 8 bases, in that order; junction bases with no gene match: 16. CDR1 is MNHEY and CDR2 is SMNVEV in the germline V gene (reference sequence). The CDR3 loop is CASSPDRPTLFFTQYF. The CDR3 coding sequence is TGTGCCAGCAGTCCGGACAGGCCTACCTTATTTTTTACGCAGTATTTT.

The J gene is TRBJ1-2, the V gene TRBV7-9; D ambiguous. V was cut by 10 bases and J by 7 bases, with 16 bases left in between. Germline V lookup: CDR1 SEHNR, CDR2 FQNEAQ (reference sequence). The CDR3 loop spans 12 amino acids. The chain's CDR3 is CATDPPEGGYTF. The CDR3 bases are TGTGCCACCGACCCCCCAGAGGGTGGCTACACCTTC. Full variable domain (remainder filled in from reference TRBV7-9 and TRBJ1-2): DTGVSQNPRHKITKRGQNVTFRCDPISEHNRLYWYRQTLGQGPEFLTYFQNEAQLEKSRLLSDRFSAERPKGSFSTLEIQRTEQGDSAMYLCATDPPEGGYTFGSGTRLTVV.

This chain uses TRBV29-1 with TRBJ2-3, with D maybe TRBD1 (5 bases). CDR3 length: 14 amino acids. CDR1 and CDR2 (germline): SQVTM, ANQGSEA. With 2 bases removed from V and 4 bases from J, the gap between germline ends came to 13 bases. The CDR3: CSVERSGLPDTQYF. The CDR3 nucleotides are TGCAGCGTTGAAAGGTCAGGGCTCCCAGATACGCAGTATTTT.

This chain connects TRBV5-1 to TRBJ2-2; D gene unclear. The V gene lost 3 bases and the J gene lost 0 bases, with 6 bases spanning the gap. The CDR3 has 14 residues. Germline CDR1 and CDR2: SGHRS and YFSETQ. CDR3: CASSWSTNTGELFF. DNA for the CDR3: TGCGCCAGCAGCTGGTCGACGAACACCGGGGAGCTGTTTTTT.

This chain links TRBV10-2 with TRBJ2-7, with D perhaps TRBD2 (5 bases). V lost 7 bases to trimming and J lost 5 bases, with 18 bases between them. This CDR3 is built from 14 residues. Germline CDR1 WSHSY, CDR2 SAAADI. The CDR3 nucleotides are TGCGCCAGCAAGGCCAGCGGAACTACCAACGAGCAGTACTTC. This encodes CASKASGTTNEQYF.

With respect to this clone: This specimen includes other DNA sequences encoding the same CDR3. For the CDR3, the DNA is TGTGCCAGCAGCGTAGGACTAGCGGGAGCCCACGAGCAGTACTTC. Translating it yields CASSVGLAGAHEQYF. The genes are TRBV9 and TRBJ2-7; 12 bases line up with TRBD2. Unmatched junction bases numbered 3, after V lost 0 bases and J lost 5 bases. Germline CDR1 reads SGDLS; CDR2 reads YYNGEE. The CDR3 sequence is 15 residues long.

The CDR3 spells CSVEPGKLSSTDTQYF. CDR3 in DNA: TGCAGCGTTGAACCCGGAAAACTGTCTAGCACAGATACGCAGTATTTT. V is TRBV29-1 and J is TRBJ2-3; D is uncertain. The CDR3 is 16 amino acids. Trimming took 2 bases from V and 0 from J, leaving 15 bases between them. The germline V gene has CDR1 SQVTM and CDR2 ANQGSEA.

This clone showed up just once. The CDR3 loop reads CASSLGTSGSKTQYF. Here the CDR3 DNA reads TGTGCCAGCAGCCTAGGGACTAGCGGGAGTAAGACCCAGTACTTC. V gene TRBV7-2 combines with J gene TRBJ2-5; TRBD2 matches 14 bases. Germline V gives CDR1 SGHTA, CDR2 FQGNSA. The CDR3 totals 15 residues. V trimming: 5 bases; J trimming: 6 bases; junction bases outside the gene matches: 5.

J is TRBJ1-2 and V is TRBV6-5, with 8 bases matching TRBD1. Germline V CDR1 and CDR2: MNHEY, SVGAGI. Germline trimming cut 6 bases from V and 7 bases from J; bases unmatched to any gene: 13. The CDR3 has 15 amino acids. DNA of the CDR3: TGTGCCAGCAGGCTCGCTCAGGGGGCGATTGGTGGCTACACCTTC. This encodes CASRLAQGAIGGYTF.

The chain carries TRBV2 and TRBJ1-5, with D possibly TRBD1 on 5 matching bases. This CDR3 region has 13 residues. The ends were cut back, 7 bases at V and 4 bases at J, with 11 bases in the middle. CDR1 is SNHLY and CDR2 is FYNNEI in the germline V gene. This chain's CDR3 is CASTTVRNQPQHF. DNA for the CDR3: TGTGCCAGCACGACAGTACGTAATCAGCCCCAGCATTTT.

The genes are TRBV7-9 and TRBJ2-2; tentative D call: TRBD1 (6 bases). Germline CDR1 reads SEHNR; CDR2 reads FQNEAQ (reference sequence). CDR3 size: 17 residues. V was pared by 6 bases and J by 4 bases, with 21 bases between. CDR3 DNA: TGTGCCAGCAGTCGTCGAACCGGGACACGGGTCACCGGGGAGCTGTTTTTT. Its translation is CASSRRTGTRVTGELFF.

This chain uses TRBV30 with TRBJ2-1, with D maybe TRBD2 (6 bases). Germline CDR1 is GTSNPN and CDR2 is SVGIG (reference sequence). The CDR3 has 11 residues. V was shortened by 3 bases and J by 8 bases, with 8 bases between the two germline ends. The CDR3 sequence: CAWRGRHEQFF. CDR3 in DNA: TGTGCCTGGAGAGGGAGGCATGAGCAGTTCTTC.